These T cell receptor beta chains were read from a single sample in a study of control samples from healthy donors and cancer patients. Assay: immunoSEQ multiplex PCR; the TCRdb copy retains only in-frame clones and omits some. Here the sample spans about 82,000 clones, approximately 91% being singletons. The sequencing input was blood. These receptors were collected from a man between 45 and 60 years old in good health. CDR3s include the opening cysteine and the closing phenylalanine or tryptophan. D genes are given only for firm matches. Rows give clone size only sometimes, using once, few, many, or a class for an expanded clone.

CDR3 protein: CASSSGGNQPQHF
CDR3 DNA: TGTGCCAGCAGCTCGGGTGGGAATCAGCCCCAGCATTTT
D gene: .
clone size: .
V gene: TRBV12-3/TRBV12-4
J gene: TRBJ1-5

CDR3 protein: CASSIRDRAGNTIYF
CDR3 DNA: TGTGCCAGTAGTATACGTGATCGAGCTGGAAACACCATATATTTT
D gene: .
clone size: .
V gene: TRBV19
J gene: TRBJ1-3

CDR3 protein: CASSYGTGSYEQYF
CDR3 DNA: TGTGCCAGCAGCTATGGGACAGGCTCCTACGAGCAGTACTTC
D gene: TRBD1
clone size: few
V gene: TRBV7-2
J gene: TRBJ2-7

CDR3 protein: CSVEMVLTQTDTQYF
CDR3 DNA: TGCAGCGTTGAGATGGTTCTTACTCAGACAGATACGCAGTATTTT
D gene: .
clone size: .
V gene: TRBV29-1
J gene: TRBJ2-3

CDR3 protein: CASSIFDRGLDGELFF
CDR3 DNA: TGTGCCAGCAGTATCTTCGACAGGGGGCTAGACGGGGAGCTGTTTTTT
D gene: TRBD1
clone size: once
V gene: TRBV28
J gene: TRBJ2-2

CDR3 protein: CASSVTPGQYTEAFF
CDR3 DNA: TGTGCCAGCAGCGTCACCCCGGGACAGTACACTGAAGCTTTCTTT
D gene: TRBD1
clone size: .
V gene: TRBV9
J gene: TRBJ1-1

CDR3 protein: CASSHMGGTSGGNEQFF
CDR3 DNA: TGCGCCAGCAGCCATATGGGTGGGACTAGCGGGGGCAATGAGCAGTTCTTC
D gene: TRBD2
clone size: .
V gene: TRBV5-1
J gene: TRBJ2-1

CDR3 protein: CASSIGAGGDTEAFF
CDR3 DNA: TGTGCCAGTAGTATCGGAGCAGGGGGGGACACTGAAGCTTTCTTT
D gene: TRBD1
clone size: .
V gene: TRBV19
J gene: TRBJ1-1

CDR3 protein: CASSHGTGSVEKLFF
CDR3 DNA: TGTGCCAGCAGCCACGGAACAGGGAGTGTCGAAAAACTGTTTTTT
D gene: .
clone size: once
V gene: TRBV3-1/TRBV3-2
J gene: TRBJ1-4

CDR3 protein: CASSSGTESYNEQFF
CDR3 DNA: TGTGCCAGCAGTTCCGGGACAGAATCTTACAATGAGCAGTTCTTC
D gene: TRBD1
clone size: .
V gene: TRBV7-6
J gene: TRBJ2-1